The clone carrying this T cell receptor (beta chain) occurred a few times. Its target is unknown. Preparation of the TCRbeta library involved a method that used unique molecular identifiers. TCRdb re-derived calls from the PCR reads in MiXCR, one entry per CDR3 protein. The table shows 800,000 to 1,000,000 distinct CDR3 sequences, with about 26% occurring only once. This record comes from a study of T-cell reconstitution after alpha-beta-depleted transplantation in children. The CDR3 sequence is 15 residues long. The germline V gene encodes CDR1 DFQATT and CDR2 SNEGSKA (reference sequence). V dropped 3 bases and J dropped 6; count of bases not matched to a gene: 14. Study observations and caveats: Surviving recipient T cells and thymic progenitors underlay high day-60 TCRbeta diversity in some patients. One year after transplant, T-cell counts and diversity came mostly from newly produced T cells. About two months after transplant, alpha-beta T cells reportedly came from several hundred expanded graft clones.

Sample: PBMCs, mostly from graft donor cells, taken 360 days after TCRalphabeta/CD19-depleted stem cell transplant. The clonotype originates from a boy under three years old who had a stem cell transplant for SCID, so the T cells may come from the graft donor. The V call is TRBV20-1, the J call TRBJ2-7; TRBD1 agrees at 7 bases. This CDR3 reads CSASYLDRDVGEQYF. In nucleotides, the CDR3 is TGCAGTGCTAGCTACCTCGACAGGGATGTGGGCGAGCAGTACTTC.